A single TCR beta chain is shown here with its context. Its antigen remains unknown. Deletions cut 0 bases from V and 7 bases from J, with 17 bases between. CDR3 length equals 15 residues. The V gene's germline CDR1 is DFQATT and CDR2 SNEGSKA (reference sequence). This specimen comes from a study of T cell repertoires in cytomegalovirus infection. About the study: Public TCR beta signatures were indicative of both CMV infection and a matching HLA type. Whole-study findings and limits: It was HLA-C-restricted CMV-specific TCR beta clonotypes that dominated the response ex vivo. Frequencies of public TCR beta families were cumulated, and this identified carriers of CMV plus the relevant HLA.

TCRdb called the reads again in MiXCR, with one record for every CDR3 protein. The sample records under 50,000 distinct CDR3 sequences, 20% to 25% being singletons. Material: PBMCs, sequenced either directly or after in vitro stimulation (not recorded which). The clonotype comes from a human donor in good health (CMV status not recorded). Some clones in this sample may be carry-over from other donors' samples. V and J are TRBV20-1 and TRBJ2-3, with no clear D. The CDR3 region is CSARDTAGTVNTQYF. CDR3 coding DNA: TGCAGTGCTAGAGATACGGCAGGAACCGTAAATACGCAGTATTTT.